This TCR beta chain came from a study of control samples from healthy donors and cancer patients. Germline CDR1 is LNHNV and CDR2 is YYDKDF (reference sequence). The CDR3 is 13 residues long. V lost 3 bases and J 13 bases, leaving 16 bases between the germline ends. Sequencing was performed with immunoSEQ multiplex PCR; in TCRdb, only in-frame clones are kept and a portion is missing. The sample holds about 120,000 clones; around nine tenths are singletons and the top ten take less than 3%. The chain recombines TRBV15 with TRBJ2-1; weak D call: TRBD2 (6 bases). The receptor comes from a woman between 65 and 79 years old in good health. Sequencing was performed on blood. CDR3 protein: CATSRGLAPKQFF. The DNA of the CDR3 is TGTGCCACCAGCAGGGGACTGGCCCCTAAACAGTTCTTC.